Listed here are 11 T cell receptor beta chains from one sample, sequenced in a study of cytomegalovirus exposure and HLA in healthy donors. PCR used 60 Vbeta primers and 13 Jbeta primers. The repertoire was sequenced with immunoSEQ multiplex PCR; TCRdb's copy has only in-frame clones and lacks some. Among 150,000 or so clones listed, around 82% were seen once. Source material: PBMCs. These receptor sequences come from a woman aged 50 to 65 in good health and CMV-seropositive.

V is TRBV28 and J is TRBJ1-3; D is uncertain. This CDR3 is 17 amino acids long. Germline CDR1 and CDR2: MDHEN and SYDVKM. Between the trimmed V and J ends, which lost 2 bases and 4 bases, there was a span of 18 bases. The CDR3 is CASSLTRAEERGNTIYF. In nucleotides, the CDR3 is TGTGCCAGCAGTTTAACCCGCGCGGAGGAGCGGGGAAACACCATATATTTT.

CDR3 in amino acids: CASRAGFTGANVLTF. The CDR3 DNA follows: TGTGCCAGCCGTGCAGGGTTTACTGGGGCCAACGTCCTGACTTTC. This rearrangement joins TRBV2 to TRBJ2-6; D is possibly TRBD1 (5 bases). Germline V gene data show CDR1 as SNHLY and CDR2 as FYNNEI. V lost 8 bases to trimming and J lost 2 bases, with 13 bases between them. The CDR3 extends over 15 amino acids. The full variable domain, its missing parts supplied by reference TRBV2 and TRBJ2-6, is EPEVTQTPSHQVTQMGQEVILRCVPISNHLYFYWYRQILGQKVEFLVSFYNNEISEKSEIFDDQFSVERPDGSNFTLKIRSTKLEDSAMYFCASRAGFTGANVLTFGAGSRLTVL.

This clone was seen a single time. The chain links TRBV7-2 to TRBJ1-2, with D possibly being TRBD1 (6 bases). Germline CDR1 is SGHTA and CDR2 is FQGNSA. V gave up 6 bases and J gave up 8 bases, with 16 bases separating them. The CDR3 runs to 13 residues. CDR3 nucleotide sequence: TGTGCCAGCAGTCAAAGGGACATAAAGGGCTACACCTTC. Its protein is CASSQRDIKGYTF. The full variable domain, completed using reference TRBV7-2 and TRBJ1-2, is GAGVSQSPSNKVTEKGKDVELRCDPISGHTALYWYRQSLGQGLEFLIYFQGNSAPDKSGLPSDRFSAERTGGSVSTLTIQRTQQEDSAVYLCASSQRDIKGYTFGSGTRLTVV.

The chain has TRBV7-9 and TRBJ2-1, with TRBD1 matching 9 bases. Germline V CDR1 and CDR2: SEHNR, FQNEAQ (reference sequence). The CDR3 extends over 14 amino acids. Trimming removed 1 base from V and 8 bases from J; junction bases left unmatched: 3. The CDR3 nucleotides are TGTGCCAGCAGCTTAGTGACAGGGGGGCATGAGCAGTTCTTC. This sequence encodes CASSLVTGGHEQFF.

This clone was picked up a small number of times. The chain couples TRBV6-1 to TRBJ2-1; D not certain. In germline, CDR1 is MNHNS, CDR2 SASEGT. This CDR3 region has 11 residues. V gave up 0 bases and J gave up 8 bases, with 2 bases separating them. CDR3 protein: CASSEAYEQFF. The CDR3 DNA is TGTGCCAGCAGTGAAGCCTATGAGCAGTTCTTC.

The rearrangement joins TRBV27 to TRBJ1-2, with TRBD1 identical over 9 bases. The CDR3 is 13 residues long. Germline V gives CDR1 MNHEY, CDR2 SMNVEV (reference sequence). The J segment lost 12 bases and the V segment lost 3 bases, leaving 8 bases of the junction unmatched. The CDR3 loop is CASSFGPGQGDTF. The CDR3 DNA reads as TGTGCCAGCAGTTTTGGCCCGGGACAGGGTGACACCTTC.

The rearrangement links TRBV6-5 to TRBJ2-1; 10 bases match TRBD1. J lost 6 bases, V lost 4 bases, and 9 bases had no gene match. Germline CDR1 and CDR2: MNHEY and SVGAGI. The CDR3 is 16 amino acids. This CDR3 reads CASSFLGTGEGNEQFF. For the CDR3, the DNA is TGTGCCAGCAGTTTCCTCGGGACAGGGGAGGGCAATGAGCAGTTCTTC.

The chain is built from TRBV4-2 and TRBJ2-7, with TRBD1 identical over 7 bases. J lost 3 bases, V lost 0 bases, and 2 bases had no gene match. This CDR3 has 14 amino acids. The V gene's germline CDR1 is LGHNA and CDR2 YNFKEQ. For the CDR3, the DNA is TGTGCCAGCAGCCAAGAGTCAGGGGGCTACGAGCAGTACTTC. It translates to CASSQESGGYEQYF.

This clone was recorded a few times. This chain connects TRBV2 to TRBJ1-4, with TRBD1 as a possible D gene (5 bases). Germline values: CDR1 SNHLY, CDR2 FYNNEI. The CDR3 extends over 11 amino acids. V was clipped by 8 bases and J by 8 bases, with 9 bases between them. The CDR3 nucleotides read TGTGCCAGCGGAGGGGCGGAAAAACTGTTTTTT. Its translation is CASGGAEKLFF.

The rearrangement links TRBV5-6 to TRBJ2-7; possible D gene TRBD2, 6 bases. Germline loops: CDR1 SGHDT, CDR2 YYEEEE. This CDR3 has 16 amino acids. V dropped 5 bases and J dropped 2 bases, with 20 bases sitting between them. CDR3 region: CASSSWGGVTTYEQYF. CDR3 nucleotide sequence: TGTGCCAGCAGTTCATGGGGCGGGGTCACTACCTACGAGCAGTACTTC.

V gene TRBV6-1 combines with J gene TRBJ2-5; TRBD1 might be the D (5 bases). V lost 5 bases to trimming and J lost 5 bases, with 18 bases between them. Germline V gene lookup returns CDR1 MNHNS and CDR2 SASEGT. CDR3 length equals 15 residues. CDR3 in amino acids: CASSFPRAGSETQYF. For the CDR3, the DNA is TGTGCCAGCAGTTTCCCGCGTGCAGGGTCGGAGACCCAGTACTTC.